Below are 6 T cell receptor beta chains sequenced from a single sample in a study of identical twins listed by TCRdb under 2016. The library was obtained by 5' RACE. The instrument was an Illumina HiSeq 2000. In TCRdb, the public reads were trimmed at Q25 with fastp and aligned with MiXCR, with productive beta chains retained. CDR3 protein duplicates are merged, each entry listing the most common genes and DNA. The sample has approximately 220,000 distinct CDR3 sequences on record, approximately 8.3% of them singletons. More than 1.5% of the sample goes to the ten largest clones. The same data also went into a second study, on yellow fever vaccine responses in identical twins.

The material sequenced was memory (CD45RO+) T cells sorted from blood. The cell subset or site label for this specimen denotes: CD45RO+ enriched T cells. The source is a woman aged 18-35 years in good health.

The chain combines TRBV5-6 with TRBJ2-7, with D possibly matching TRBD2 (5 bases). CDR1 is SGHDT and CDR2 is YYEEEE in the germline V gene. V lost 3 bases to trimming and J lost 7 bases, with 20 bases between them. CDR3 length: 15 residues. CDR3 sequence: CASSSLSGTPMEQYF. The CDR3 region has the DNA TGTGCCAGCAGCTCGCTAAGCGGAACCCCCATGGAGCAGTACTTC.

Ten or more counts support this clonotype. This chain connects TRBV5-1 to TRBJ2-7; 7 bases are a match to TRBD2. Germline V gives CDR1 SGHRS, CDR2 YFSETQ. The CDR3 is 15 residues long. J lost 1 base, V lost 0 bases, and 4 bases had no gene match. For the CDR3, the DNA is TGCGCCAGCAGCTTGGAGCCTAGCGGATCCTACGAGCAGTACTTC. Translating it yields CASSLEPSGSYEQYF.

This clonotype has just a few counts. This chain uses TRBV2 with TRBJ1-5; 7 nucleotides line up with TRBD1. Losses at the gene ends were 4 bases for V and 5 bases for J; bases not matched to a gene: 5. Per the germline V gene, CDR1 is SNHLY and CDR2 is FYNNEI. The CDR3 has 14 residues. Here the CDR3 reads CASSGQGWDQPQHF. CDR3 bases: TGTGCCAGCAGTGGACAGGGCTGGGATCAGCCCCAGCATTTT.

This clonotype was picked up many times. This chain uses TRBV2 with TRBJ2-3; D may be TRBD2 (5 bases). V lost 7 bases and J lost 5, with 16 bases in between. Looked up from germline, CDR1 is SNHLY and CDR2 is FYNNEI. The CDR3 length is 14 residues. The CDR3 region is CASKPAAKEDTQYF. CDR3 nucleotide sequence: TGTGCCAGCAAGCCAGCGGCAAAGGAAGATACGCAGTATTTT. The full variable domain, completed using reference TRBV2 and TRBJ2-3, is EPEVTQTPSHQVTQMGQEVILRCVPISNHLYFYWYRQILGQKVEFLVSFYNNEISEKSEIFDDQFSVERPDGSNFTLKIRSTKLEDSAMYFCASKPAAKEDTQYFGPGTRLTVL.

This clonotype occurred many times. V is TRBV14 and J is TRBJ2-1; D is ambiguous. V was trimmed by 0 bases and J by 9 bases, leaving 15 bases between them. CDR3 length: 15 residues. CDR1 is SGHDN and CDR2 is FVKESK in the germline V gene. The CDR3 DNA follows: TGTGCCAGCAGCCAAGATTTGGCCGGGCTGGGTGAGCAGTTCTTC. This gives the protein CASSQDLAGLGEQFF.

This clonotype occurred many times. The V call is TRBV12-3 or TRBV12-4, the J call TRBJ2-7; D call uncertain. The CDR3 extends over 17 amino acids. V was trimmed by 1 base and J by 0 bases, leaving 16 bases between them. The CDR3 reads CASSLDLGGRTSYEQYF. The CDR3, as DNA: TGTGCCAGCAGTTTAGATTTAGGTGGCCGTACCTCCTACGAGCAGTACTTC.